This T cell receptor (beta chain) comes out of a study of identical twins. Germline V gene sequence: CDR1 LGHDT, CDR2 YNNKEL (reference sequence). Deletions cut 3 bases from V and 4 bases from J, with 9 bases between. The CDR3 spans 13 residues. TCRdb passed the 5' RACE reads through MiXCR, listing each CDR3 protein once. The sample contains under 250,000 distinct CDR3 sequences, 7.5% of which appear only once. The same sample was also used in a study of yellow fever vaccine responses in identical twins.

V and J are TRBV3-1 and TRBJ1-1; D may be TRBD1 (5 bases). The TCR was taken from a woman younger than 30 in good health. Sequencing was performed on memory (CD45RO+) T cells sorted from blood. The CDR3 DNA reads TGTGCCAGCAGCCACCCAGGGATCACTGAAGCTTTCTTT. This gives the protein CASSHPGITEAFF.